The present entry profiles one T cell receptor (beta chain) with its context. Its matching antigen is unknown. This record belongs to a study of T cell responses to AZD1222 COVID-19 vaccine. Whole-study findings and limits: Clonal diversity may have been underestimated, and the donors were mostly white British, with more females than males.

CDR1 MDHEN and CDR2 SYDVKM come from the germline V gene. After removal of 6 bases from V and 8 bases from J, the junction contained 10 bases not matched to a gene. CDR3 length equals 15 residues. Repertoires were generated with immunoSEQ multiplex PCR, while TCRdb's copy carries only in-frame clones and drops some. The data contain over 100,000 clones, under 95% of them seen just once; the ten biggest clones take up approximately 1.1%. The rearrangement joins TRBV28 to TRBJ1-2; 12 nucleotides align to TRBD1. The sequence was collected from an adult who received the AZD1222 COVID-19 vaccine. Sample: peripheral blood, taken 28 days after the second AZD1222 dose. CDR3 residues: CASSSPGQGASGYTF. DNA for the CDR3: TGTGCCAGCAGCTCGCCGGGACAGGGGGCGTCCGGCTACACCTTC.